These 2 T cell receptor beta chains were sequenced from one sample in a study of metastatic and nonmetastatic thyroid tumors. No patient had received any treatment before thyroid surgery. Using MiXCR, TCRdb reanalyzed the PCR reads. The table has about 60,000 clones, around 15% seen once. The sample consisted of blood. The receptors stem from a male donor with papillary thyroid cancer or a benign thyroid nodule (not recorded which). Some clones in this sample may be carry-over from other donors' samples.

This clone was found a few times. Being one base from a much bigger clone, this may be a read error. The chain uses TRBV28 and TRBJ2-3; unclear D gene. CDR1 is MDHEN and CDR2 is SYDVKM in the germline V gene. The CDR3 contains 12 residues. This CDR3 reads CACSKTTDTQYF. The DNA of the CDR3 is TGTGCCTGCAGCAAGACTACAGATACGCAGTATTTT.

This clone was detected many times. This chain uses TRBV6-1 with TRBJ2-1; 12 nucleotides align to TRBD2. This CDR3 contains 15 residues. J gave up 9 bases and V 6 bases, and 9 bases lay outside the gene matches. Germline-derived CDR1 and CDR2 are MNHNS and SASEGT. CDR3 nucleotide sequence: TGTGCCAGCAGCCGACTAGCGGGAGCGCCCCGTGAGCAGTTCTTC. It codes for CASSRLAGAPREQFF.